The rows below give T cell receptor beta chains drawn from one sample of a study of cytomegalovirus exposure and HLA in healthy donors. Assay used: immunoSEQ multiplex PCR; TCRdb lists only in-frame clones, some missing. The sample contains about 140,000 clones, 80% of which appear only once. Sequencing used PBMCs. Receptor source: a male donor in good health and CMV-seronegative. Both conserved end residues are part of each CDR3. The D gene is left open where the match is weak. Where a row states a size, it is once, few, many or the class of an expanded clone; other rows omit it.

V gene	D gene	clone size	J gene	CDR3 protein	CDR3 DNA
TRBV28	NA	NA	TRBJ1-2	CASSPGIYGYTF	TGTGCCAGCAGTCCAGGAATCTATGGCTACACCTTC
TRBV7-2	NA	NA	TRBJ1-1	CASSPEFSGSGAEAFF	TGTGCCAGCAGCCCGGAGTTTTCGGGAAGTGGGGCTGAAGCTTTCTTT
TRBV7-9	NA	NA	TRBJ1-1	CSSSSQDYPALFRAFF	TGTTCCAGCAGCTCCCAGGATTACCCGGCTCTCTTTAGAGCTTTCTTT
TRBV9	TRBD2	NA	TRBJ2-1	CASSVAGDSYNEQFF	TGTGCCAGCAGCGTGGCGGGGGACTCCTACAATGAGCAGTTCTTC
TRBV27	TRBD1	NA	TRBJ2-7	CASSPTGTGYFHEQYF	TGTGCCAGCAGTCCCACCGGGACAGGGTATTTCCACGAGCAGTACTTC
TRBV28	NA	NA	TRBJ1-2	CASTLPDRYGYTF	TGTGCCAGCACCCTACCCGATCGCTATGGCTACACCTTC
TRBV19	NA	NA	TRBJ1-2	CASTPSENYGYTF	TGTGCCAGTACCCCCTCGGAGAACTATGGCTACACCTTC
TRBV4-3	NA	NA	TRBJ2-7	CASSHDYRASSYEQYF	TGCGCCAGCAGCCACGATTACAGGGCAAGCTCCTACGAGCAGTACTTC
TRBV7-9	NA	NA	TRBJ1-1	CASTPWGGTVGTEAFF	TGTGCCAGCACCCCTTGGGGCGGGACGGTAGGCACTGAAGCTTTCTTT
TRBV11-1	TRBD1	NA	TRBJ2-1	CASSLAGQSHNEQFF	TGTGCCAGCAGCTTAGCGGGACAGTCTCACAATGAGCAGTTCTTC
TRBV5-6	TRBD1	NA	TRBJ2-7	CASSFGPGQKTYEQYF	TGTGCCAGCAGCTTCGGCCCGGGACAGAAGACGTACGAGCAGTACTTC
TRBV7-3	TRBD2	few	TRBJ2-1	CASSTAGGPYNEQFF	TGTGCCAGCAGCACCGCGGGGGGGCCCTACAATGAGCAGTTCTTC
TRBV10-2	TRBD1	NA	TRBJ1-1	CASRDGTGISEAFF	TGCGCCAGCAGGGATGGGACAGGGATCTCTGAAGCTTTCTTT
TRBV5-1	NA	few	TRBJ1-1	CASSLVGHMNTEAFF	TGCGCCAGCAGCTTGGTCGGACATATGAACACTGAAGCTTTCTTT
TRBV6-6	NA	NA	TRBJ2-2	CASSSFDRSNTGELFF	TGTGCCAGCAGTTCGTTCGACAGGAGCAACACCGGGGAGCTGTTTTTT
TRBV15	TRBD1	NA	TRBJ1-1	CATRPRHRGRSEAFF	TGTGCCACCAGACCAAGGCACAGGGGGAGATCTGAAGCTTTCTTT